These 13 T cell receptor beta chains were all obtained from the same sample, sequenced in a study of blood T cell repertoires in COVID-19 (TCRdb year 2020). Library preparation was by the immunoSEQ multiplex PCR assay. TCRdb carries this immuneACCESS record with in-frame sequences only. Its versions omit some clonotypes, under half of them owing to an unresolved V gene in the studies checked, with the rest unexplained. Here the sample has 200,000 to 300,000 clones; roughly 80% occur a single time. The ten largest clonotypes hold under 5% of the sample. The sample was peripheral blood. The source is a man between 60 and 70 years old with acute or convalescent COVID-19.

The chain is built from TRBV7-9 and TRBJ2-7; 7 bases are shared with TRBD1. Losses at the gene ends were 5 bases for V and 2 bases for J; bases not matched to a gene: 6. The CDR3 runs 14 residues. Germline V gene lookup returns CDR1 SEHNR and CDR2 FQNEAQ (reference sequence). The CDR3 sequence is CASSPGTETYEQYF. CDR3 sequence (DNA): TGTGCCAGCAGCCCCGGGACAGAGACCTACGAGCAGTACTTC.

This chain uses TRBV7-2 with TRBJ2-4, with 8 bases fitting TRBD2. Germline CDR1 is SGHTA and CDR2 is FQGNSA. The CDR3 totals 16 residues. Unmatched junction bases numbered 12, after V lost 3 bases and J lost 8 bases. The CDR3 region is CASSLTTGTRIHIQYF. CDR3 nucleotide sequence: TGTGCCAGCAGCTTGACAACCGGGACTAGGATTCACATTCAGTACTTC.

This chain links TRBV27 with TRBJ2-2, with 7 bases aligning to TRBD1. The CDR3 consists of 15 residues. V shed 8 bases and J 5 bases; nucleotides not matched to a gene: 11. Germline lookup yields CDR1 MNHEY and CDR2 SMNVEV (reference sequence). The DNA for the CDR3 is TGTGCCAGCCGAAGCATCAGGGGGAAGACCGGGGAGCTGTTTTTT. Translation: CASRSIRGKTGELFF.

The chain combines TRBV15 with TRBJ1-4; TRBD1 matches at 9 bases. The CDR3 covers 17 residues. V lost 2 bases and J lost 3; bases outside the gene matches: 7. Looked up from germline, CDR1 is LNHNV and CDR2 is YYDKDF (reference sequence). CDR3 loop: CATSRRGQGEANEKLFF. CDR3 nucleotides: TGTGCCACCAGCAGACGGGGACAGGGTGAGGCTAATGAAAAACTGTTTTTT.

The chain combines TRBV9 with TRBJ2-2, with 8 bases aligning to TRBD1. Germline CDR1 SGDLS, CDR2 YYNGEE. The CDR3 loop spans 16 amino acids. The ends lost 1 base at V and 1 base at J; junction bases unmatched: 3. The CDR3 nucleotides are TGTGCCAGCAGCGTAAGCGACAGGGGGAACACCGGGGAGCTGTTTTTT. Translated: CASSVSDRGNTGELFF.

This chain links TRBV7-2 with TRBJ2-2; 14 nucleotides agree with TRBD2. Germline V gene data show CDR1 as SGHTA and CDR2 as FQGNSA. This CDR3 is 19 amino acids long. V lost 1 base and J lost 5; bases outside the gene matches: 9. In nucleotides, the CDR3 is TGTGCCAGCAGCTTAGAGACTAGCGGGGGGGCCGGGGTAACCGGGGAGCTGTTTTTT. It encodes CASSLETSGGAGVTGELFF.

The V gene is TRBV27, the J gene TRBJ1-2; TRBD1 might be the D (5 bases). This CDR3 comprises 17 residues. The V end was cut by 5 bases, the J end by 3 bases, with 22 bases between. Germline values: CDR1 MNHEY, CDR2 SMNVEV (reference sequence). As DNA, the CDR3 is TGTGCCAGCAGTCCTCATCGACAGAACAGGTTTGACTATGGCTACACCTTC. This sequence encodes CASSPHRQNRFDYGYTF.

This clone occurred a few times. The J gene is TRBJ2-7, the V gene TRBV7-9; TRBD1 matches at 7 bases. From germline, CDR1 is SEHNR and CDR2 FQNEAQ (reference sequence). V lost 1 base, J lost 2 bases, and 2 bases stayed unmatched. This CDR3 has 14 amino acids. This chain's CDR3 is CASSLEGAPYEQYF. The CDR3 bases are TGTGCCAGCAGCTTAGAGGGGGCCCCCTACGAGCAGTACTTC.

The chain combines TRBV21-1 with TRBJ2-7; the DNA was not compared with TRBD2, the D call given in the table. TRBV21-1 is a known pseudogene. This CDR3 has 16 amino acids. The CDR3 loop is CASSKILVGGLYEQYF. As DNA, the CDR3 is TGTGCCAGCAGCAAGATCCTGGTAGGAGGGTTATACGAGCAGTACTTC.

The chain recombines TRBV12-3 or TRBV12-4 with TRBJ1-5; D is undetermined. The CDR3 loop spans 13 amino acids. V was cut by 6 bases and J by 3 bases, with 9 bases left in between. The CDR3 region is CASSSPPNQPQHF. CDR3 bases: TGTGCCAGCAGCTCTCCCCCCAATCAGCCCCAGCATTTT.

V usage is TRBV4-1 and J usage is TRBJ2-1, with 14 bases aligning to TRBD2. Unmatched junction bases numbered 16, after V lost 4 bases and J lost 8 bases. This CDR3 comprises 19 residues. Per the germline V gene, CDR1 is MGHRA and CDR2 is YSYEKL. The CDR3 region is CASSLHSGTSGGVGDEQFF. The CDR3 DNA reads as TGCGCCAGCAGCCTCCACTCCGGGACTAGCGGGGGAGTCGGCGATGAGCAGTTCTTC.

The rearrangement joins TRBV5-1 to TRBJ2-2, with D uncertain. Germline loops: CDR1 SGHRS, CDR2 YFSETQ. The CDR3 contains 15 residues. The V gene lost 1 base and the J gene lost 0 bases, with 7 bases spanning the gap. The CDR3 loop is CASSLLPANTGELFF. The CDR3 DNA follows: TGCGCCAGCAGCTTGTTACCGGCGAACACCGGGGAGCTGTTTTTT.

V is TRBV4-3 and J is TRBJ2-7, with D tentatively TRBD1 (8 bases). Looked up from germline, CDR1 is LGHNA and CDR2 is YSLEER. Trimming removed 4 bases at V and 3 bases at J, with 22 bases between. The CDR3 extends over 17 amino acids. The CDR3 protein is CASSRSWGGTGGYEQYF. CDR3 nucleotides: TGCGCCAGCAGCCGCTCTTGGGGGGGGACAGGCGGCTACGAGCAGTACTTC.